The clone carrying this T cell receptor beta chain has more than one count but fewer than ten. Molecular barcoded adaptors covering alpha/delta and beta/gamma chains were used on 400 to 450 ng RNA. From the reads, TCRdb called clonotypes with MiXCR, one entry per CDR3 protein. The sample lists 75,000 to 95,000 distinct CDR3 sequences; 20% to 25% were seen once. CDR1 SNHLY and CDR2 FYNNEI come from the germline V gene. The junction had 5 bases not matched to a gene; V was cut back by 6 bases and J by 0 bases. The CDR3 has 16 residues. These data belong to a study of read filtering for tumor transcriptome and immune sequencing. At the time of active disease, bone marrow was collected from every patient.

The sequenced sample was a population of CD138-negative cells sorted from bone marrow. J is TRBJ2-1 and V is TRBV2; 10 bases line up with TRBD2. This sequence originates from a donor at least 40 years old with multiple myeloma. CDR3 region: CASRGLAASSYNEQFF. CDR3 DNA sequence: TGTGCCAGCAGAGGACTAGCGGCCAGCTCCTACAATGAGCAGTTCTTC.